Presented here are 28 T cell receptor beta chains from one specimen sequenced in a study of cytomegalovirus exposure and HLA in healthy donors. It was with 60 Vbeta and 13 Jbeta primers that the PCR ran. This table comes from immunoSEQ multiplex PCR, and its TCRdb copy is limited to in-frame clones, with some not included. The data show 120,000 to 150,000 clones, roughly 80% seen once. The sequencing input was PBMCs. The receptors were sampled from a man aged 35-49 years in good health and CMV-seropositive.

The rearrangement uses TRBV7-3 and TRBJ2-5; D is perhaps TRBD1 (6 bases). This CDR3 contains 15 residues. V lost 1 base to trimming and J lost 5 bases, with 14 bases between them. Germline CDR1 SGHTA, CDR2 FQGTGA. The CDR3 DNA follows: TGTGCCAGCAGCTTAAATACAGGGAGTGGGGAGACCCAGTACTTC. It specifies CASSLNTGSGETQYF.

J is TRBJ2-5 and V is TRBV5-1; unclear D gene. Per the germline V gene, CDR1 is SGHRS and CDR2 is YFSETQ. V gave up 1 base and J gave up 0 bases, with 4 bases separating them. There are 13 residues in the CDR3. As DNA, the CDR3 is TGCGCCAGCAGCTTGACTTACCAAGAGACCCAGTACTTC. Its protein is CASSLTYQETQYF.

This chain uses TRBV5-1 with TRBJ2-3, with a possible D match to TRBD2 (6 bases). The CDR3 extends over 16 amino acids. Germline CDR1 reads SGHRS; CDR2 reads YFSETQ. Deletions cut 4 bases from V and 6 bases from J, with 21 bases between. CDR3 DNA: TGCGCCAGCAGCCCACGGGGGAGAGGGAGTCCGGATACGCAGTATTTT. This encodes CASSPRGRGSPDTQYF.

This clone has only one observation. This chain connects TRBV7-9 to TRBJ1-1, with a weak D call TRBD1 (6 bases). CDR3 length: 11 residues. The V gene's germline CDR1 is SEHNR and CDR2 FQNEAQ (reference sequence). V was shortened by 5 bases and J by 7 bases, with 8 bases between the two germline ends. The CDR3 here is CASSVTGEAFF. CDR3 in DNA: TGTGCCAGCAGCGTGACAGGTGAAGCTTTCTTT.

The CDR3 loop is CAISEPAGDFGGVRYEQYF. DNA of the CDR3: TGTGCCATCAGTGAGCCAGCGGGAGATTTCGGCGGCGTCCGCTACGAGCAGTACTTC. The rearrangement joins TRBV10-3 to TRBJ2-7, with 8 bases that match TRBD2. The V gene's germline CDR1 is ENHRY and CDR2 SYGVKD. This CDR3 spans 19 amino acids. After removal of 2 bases from V and 3 bases from J, the junction contained 18 bases not matched to a gene.

CDR3: CASSLRGHRYEQYF. In DNA form, the CDR3 reads TGTGCCAGCAGCTTAAGGGGACATCGTTACGAGCAGTACTTC. V and J are TRBV13 and TRBJ2-7; a weak D match, TRBD1 (6 bases). V dropped 2 bases and J dropped 4 bases, with 12 bases sitting between them. This CDR3 has 14 amino acids. Germline CDR1 reads PRHDT; CDR2 reads FYEKMQ (reference sequence).

The chain couples TRBV5-8 to TRBJ1-2; D remains unclear. CDR1 is SGHTS and CDR2 is YDEGEE in the germline V gene. CDR3 length equals 13 residues. V shed 4 bases and J shed 0 bases, with 7 bases lying between them. The CDR3 reads CASSVTSNYGYTF. As DNA, the CDR3 is TGTGCCAGCAGCGTGACATCTAACTATGGCTACACCTTC. The entire variable domain, with the rest obtained from reference TRBV5-8 and TRBJ1-2, is as follows: EAGVTQSPTHLIKTRGQQATLRCSPISGHTSVYWYQQALGLGLQFLLWYDEGEERNRGNFPPRFSGRQFPNYSSELNVNALELEDSALYLCASSVTSNYGYTFGSGTRLTVV.

Comments on this clone: One junction end disagrees with the germline gene, perhaps due to a read error. The CDR3 coding sequence is TGTTCCAGTCAAGACAGGGGGGTCACTGAAGCTTTCTTT. The encoded protein is CSSQDRGVTEAFF. The gene calls are TRBV7-9 and TRBJ1-1, with 9 bases fitting TRBD1. This CDR3 spans 13 amino acids. Germline CDR1 SEHNR, CDR2 FQNEAQ (reference sequence).

V usage is TRBV19 and J usage is TRBJ1-5; 8 bases align to TRBD1. The CDR3 extends over 13 amino acids. CDR1 and CDR2 from the germline V gene are LNHDA and SQIVND (reference sequence). The ends lost 8 bases at V and 5 bases at J; junction bases unmatched: 5. CDR3 sequence (DNA): TGTGCCAGTTCGGACAGGGCCCATCAGCCCCAGCATTTT. This translates into CASSDRAHQPQHF. Drawing the rest from reference TRBV19 and TRBJ1-5, the complete variable domain is DGGITQSPKYLFRKEGQNVTLSCEQNLNHDAMYWYRQDPGQGLRLIYYSQIVNDFQKGDIAEGYSVSREKKESFPLTVTSAQKNPTAFYLCASSDRAHQPQHFGDGTRLSIL.

The genes are TRBV7-9 and TRBJ2-7, with 7 bases fitting TRBD2. CDR3 length: 13 residues. The germline CDR1 and CDR2 sequences are SEHNR and FQNEAQ (reference sequence). V shed 8 bases and J 5 bases; nucleotides not matched to a gene: 9. Here the CDR3 DNA reads TGTGCCAGCGGCAACGGGGGGTCTAACGAGCAGTACTTC. It yields the protein CASGNGGSNEQYF.

This clone came up once. The V gene is TRBV6-5, the J gene TRBJ1-1, with TRBD1 matching over 10 bases. The CDR3 is made up of 14 amino acids. J was trimmed by 7 bases and V by 6 bases; bases with no gene match: 8. CDR1 is MNHEY and CDR2 is SVGAGI in the germline V gene. The CDR3 reads CASRPVWTGGEAFF. CDR3 coding DNA: TGTGCCAGCAGGCCGGTGTGGACAGGGGGTGAAGCTTTCTTT.

This clone is a singleton in its sample. The chain uses TRBV9 and TRBJ1-2; tentatively, D is TRBD1 (6 bases). The CDR3 has 14 amino acids. Trimming stripped 0 bases from V and 8 bases from J, with 14 bases between. Germline V gene sequence: CDR1 SGDLS, CDR2 YYNGEE. CDR3 sequence: CASSVDRGGRGYTF. DNA for the CDR3: TGTGCCAGCAGCGTAGATAGAGGGGGTCGGGGCTACACCTTC.

This rearrangement joins TRBV11-1 to TRBJ2-5; D is unclear. With the DNA end fitting TRBJ2-7 better, the J assignment may be wrong. This CDR3 comprises 14 residues. Germline V gene sequence: CDR1 SGHAT, CDR2 FQDESV (reference sequence). The CDR3 reads CASSPAPNSYEQYF. As DNA, the CDR3 is TGTGCCAGCAGCCCCGCGCCGAATTCCTACGAGCAGTACTTC.

The rearrangement uses TRBV7-9 and TRBJ2-7; 8 bases are a match to TRBD2. With V trimmed by 2 bases and J by 4 bases, 19 bases remained unmatched. CDR1 is SEHNR and CDR2 is FQNEAQ in the germline V gene (reference sequence). The CDR3 has 19 amino acids. CDR3 sequence (DNA): TGTGCCAGCAGCTTACTAGGAGATGGAAGGGAGCGGGAGCGTTACGAGCAGTACTTC. Translated: CASSLLGDGRERERYEQYF.

This clone turned up a few times. V gene TRBV2 combines with J gene TRBJ1-2; perhaps TRBD1 as D (6 bases). This CDR3 is built from 14 residues. Germline V gives CDR1 SNHLY, CDR2 FYNNEI. The V gene lost 11 bases and the J gene lost 4 bases, with 20 bases spanning the gap. In nucleotides, the CDR3 is TGTGCCGGCGGGGGGGGCGGCTCCCCCTATGGCTACACCTTC. Translation gives CAGGGGGSPYGYTF.

CDR3 sequence reads: CARTGTSSYEQYF. In nucleotides, the CDR3 is TGTGCCAGGACCGGGACTAGTTCCTACGAGCAGTACTTC. The gene calls are TRBV19 and TRBJ2-7, with 8 bases fitting TRBD2. The V gene end was trimmed by 9 bases and the J gene end by 1 base; junction bases not matched to a gene: 5. Germline lookup yields CDR1 LNHDA and CDR2 SQIVND (reference sequence). The length of the CDR3 is 13 residues. Using reference TRBV19 and TRBJ2-7 for the parts outside the CDR3, the full variable domain is DGGITQSPKYLFRKEGQNVTLSCEQNLNHDAMYWYRQDPGQGLRLIYYSQIVNDFQKGDIAEGYSVSREKKESFPLTVTSAQKNPTAFYLCARTGTSSYEQYFGPGTRLTVT.

The chain recombines TRBV5-1 with TRBJ2-5; D is perhaps TRBD1 (6 bases). Germline CDR1 and CDR2: SGHRS and YFSETQ. Trimming took off 1 base at V and 5 bases at J, with 9 bases between the two ends. This CDR3 is built from 13 residues. The CDR3 loop is CASSLKGVETQYF. The DNA for the CDR3 is TGCGCCAGCAGCTTGAAGGGGGTGGAGACCCAGTACTTC.

The chain employs TRBV9 and TRBJ2-1, with 7 bases lining up with TRBD2. J was trimmed by 4 bases and V by 0 bases; bases with no gene match: 7. Germline lookup yields CDR1 SGDLS and CDR2 YYNGEE. The CDR3 has 16 amino acids. CDR3 residues: CASSVALTSVYNEQFF. As DNA, the CDR3 is TGTGCCAGCAGCGTAGCCCTTACTAGCGTTTACAATGAGCAGTTCTTC.

The CDR3: CASSLQGAHAPHEAFF. The CDR3 DNA sequence: TGTGCCAGCAGTTTACAGGGGGCCCATGCACCTCATGAAGCTTTCTTT. The V gene is TRBV28, the J gene TRBJ1-1; TRBD1 matches at 8 bases. Germline V gene lookup returns CDR1 MDHEN and CDR2 SYDVKM. V gave up 2 bases and J gave up 7 bases; unmatched junction bases: 12. This CDR3 is 16 amino acids long.

The CDR3 region is CASSSLAEGYNEQFF. The DNA for the CDR3 is TGTGCCAGCTCATCACTAGCGGAAGGTTACAATGAGCAGTTCTTC. J is TRBJ2-1 and V is TRBV18; 8 positions agree with TRBD2. J lost 4 bases, V lost 5 bases, and 7 bases had no gene match. Germline CDR1 KGHSH, CDR2 LQKENI. This CDR3 is built from 15 residues.

V and J are TRBV2 and TRBJ2-1; TRBD2 matches at 15 bases. Germline V CDR1 and CDR2: SNHLY, FYNNEI. The V and J ends lost 4 bases and 2 bases, in that order; junction bases with no gene match: 3. The CDR3 is made up of 17 amino acids. As DNA, the CDR3 is TGTGCCAGCAGTGGCTGGACTAGCGGGGGGGCCTACAATGAGCAGTTCTTC. This sequence encodes CASSGWTSGGAYNEQFF.

The chain combines TRBV5-1 with TRBJ2-2, with D perhaps matching TRBD1 (6 bases). The CDR3 consists of 16 residues. V lost 4 bases, J lost 2 bases, and 15 bases lay in between. The germline V gene encodes CDR1 SGHRS and CDR2 YFSETQ. The CDR3 nucleotides are TGCGCCAGCAGCGCCTCCGGGACAATTAACACCGGGGAGCTGTTTTTT. The encoded protein is CASSASGTINTGELFF.

For this clone: An end of the junction differs from the germline gene, which may be a read error. This chain links TRBV7-9 with TRBJ1-2; TRBD1 is a possible D gene (6 bases). Germline V gene sequence: CDR1 SEHNR, CDR2 FQNEAQ (reference sequence). The CDR3 covers 14 residues. CDR3 bases: TGTTCCAGCAGCCAATACAGGGAGATCCGGGGCTACACCTTC. It translates to CSSSQYREIRGYTF. The complete variable domain, with remaining parts taken from reference TRBV7-9 and TRBJ1-2, reads DTGVSQNPRHKITKRGQNVTFRCDPISEHNRLYWYRQTLGQGPEFLTYFQNEAQLEKSRLLSDRFSAERPKGSFSTLEIQRTEQGDSAMYLCSSSQYREIRGYTFGSGTRLTVV.

The chain is built from TRBV5-4 and TRBJ2-1; D possibly corresponds to TRBD2 (5 bases). Germline V lookup: CDR1 SGHNT, CDR2 YYREEE (reference sequence). The CDR3 is 14 amino acids. Trimming stripped 0 bases from V and 5 bases from J, with 9 bases between. The DNA for the CDR3 is TGTGCCAGCAGCTTGGGGAGGTTGAACAATGAGCAGTTCTTC. Its translation: CASSLGRLNNEQFF.

The chain combines TRBV5-1 with TRBJ2-3, with TRBD2 identical over 14 bases. The trim removed 4 bases at V and 8 bases at J, leaving 6 bases unmatched. Germline V gives CDR1 SGHRS, CDR2 YFSETQ. The CDR3 runs to 15 residues. The CDR3 coding sequence is TGCGCCAGCAGCAGATCCGGGACTAGCGGGAGTACGCAGTATTTT. It codes for CASSRSGTSGSTQYF.

Points on this clone: One junction end disagrees with the germline gene, perhaps due to a read error. The V gene is TRBV7-9, the J gene TRBJ2-1, with D possibly matching TRBD1 (5 bases). The length of the CDR3 is 14 residues. Germline CDR1 is SEHNR and CDR2 is FQNEAQ (reference sequence). The CDR3 here is CSSSLEVRVDEQFF. In DNA, the CDR3 is TGTTCCAGCAGCTTAGAGGTCAGGGTTGATGAGCAGTTCTTC. Supplemented by reference TRBV7-9 and TRBJ2-1, the full variable domain reads DTGVSQNPRHKITKRGQNVTFRCDPISEHNRLYWYRQTLGQGPEFLTYFQNEAQLEKSRLLSDRFSAERPKGSFSTLEIQRTEQGDSAMYLCSSSLEVRVDEQFFGPGTRLTVL.

V gene TRBV19 combines with J gene TRBJ2-5; 12 bases fit TRBD2. Germline V gene sequence: CDR1 LNHDA, CDR2 SQIVND (reference sequence). Trimming at V came to 6 bases and at J to 4 bases, leaving 9 bases not matched to a gene. The CDR3 covers 16 residues. The CDR3 nucleotides are TGTGCCAGTAGGGCGACTAGCGGGAGATTTTCAGAGACCCAGTACTTC. This encodes CASRATSGRFSETQYF.

The chain carries TRBV5-6 and TRBJ2-7; TRBD1 matches at 9 bases. The CDR3 covers 15 residues. Trimming at V came to 5 bases and at J to 4 bases, leaving 10 bases not matched to a gene. The germline CDR1 and CDR2 sequences are SGHDT and YYEEEE. CDR3 region: CASSGTGTGIYEQYF. DNA for the CDR3: TGTGCCAGCAGTGGGACCGGGACAGGGATATACGAGCAGTACTTC. The whole variable domain, remainder taken from reference TRBV5-6 and TRBJ2-7, is DAGVTQSPTHLIKTRGQQVTLRCSPKSGHDTVSWYQQALGQGPQFIFQYYEEEERQRGNFPDRFSGHQFPNYSSELNVNALLLGDSALYLCASSGTGTGIYEQYFGPGTRLTVT.